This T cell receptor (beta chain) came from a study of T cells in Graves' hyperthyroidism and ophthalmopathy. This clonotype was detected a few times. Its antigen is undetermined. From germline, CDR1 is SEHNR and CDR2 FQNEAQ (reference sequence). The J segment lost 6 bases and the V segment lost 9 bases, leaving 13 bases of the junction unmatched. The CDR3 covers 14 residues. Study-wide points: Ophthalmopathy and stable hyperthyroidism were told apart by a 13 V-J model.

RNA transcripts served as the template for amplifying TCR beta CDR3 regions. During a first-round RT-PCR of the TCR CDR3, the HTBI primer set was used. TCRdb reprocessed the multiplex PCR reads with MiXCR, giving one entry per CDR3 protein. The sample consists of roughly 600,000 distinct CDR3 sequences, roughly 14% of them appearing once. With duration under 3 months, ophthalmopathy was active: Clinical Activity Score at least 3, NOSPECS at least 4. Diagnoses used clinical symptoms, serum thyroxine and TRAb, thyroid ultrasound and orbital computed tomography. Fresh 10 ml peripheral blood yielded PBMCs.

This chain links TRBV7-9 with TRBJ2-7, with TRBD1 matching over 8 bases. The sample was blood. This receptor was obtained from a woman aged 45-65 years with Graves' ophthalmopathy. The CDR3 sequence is CASSTTRTGIEQYF. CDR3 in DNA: TGTGCCAGTAGTACCACCAGGACAGGGATCGAGCAGTACTTC.